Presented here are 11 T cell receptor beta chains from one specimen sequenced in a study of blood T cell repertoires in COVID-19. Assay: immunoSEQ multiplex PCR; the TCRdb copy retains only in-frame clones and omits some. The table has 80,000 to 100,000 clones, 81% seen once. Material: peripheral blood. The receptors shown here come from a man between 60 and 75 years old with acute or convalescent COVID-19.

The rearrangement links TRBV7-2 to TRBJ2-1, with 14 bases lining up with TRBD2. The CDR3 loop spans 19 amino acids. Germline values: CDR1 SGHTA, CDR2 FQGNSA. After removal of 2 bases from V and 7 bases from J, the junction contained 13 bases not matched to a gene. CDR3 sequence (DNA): TGTGCCAGCAGCTTATTGACGAAGACTAGCGGGAGGGCGGGGAATGAGCAGTTCTTC. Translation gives CASSLLTKTSGRAGNEQFF.

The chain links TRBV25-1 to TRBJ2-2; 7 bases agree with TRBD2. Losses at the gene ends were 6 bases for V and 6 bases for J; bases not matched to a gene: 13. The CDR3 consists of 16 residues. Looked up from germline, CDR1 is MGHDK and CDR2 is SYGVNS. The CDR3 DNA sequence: TGTGCCAGCAGAAACCGGGACTATATATCACCCGGGGAGCTGTTTTTT. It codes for CASRNRDYISPGELFF.

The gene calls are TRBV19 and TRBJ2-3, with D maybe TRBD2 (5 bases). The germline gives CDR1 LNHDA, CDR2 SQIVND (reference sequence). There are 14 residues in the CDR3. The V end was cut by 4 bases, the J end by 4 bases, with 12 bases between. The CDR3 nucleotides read TGTGCCAGTAGTAGGGAGTTGGTATCAGATACGCAGTATTTT. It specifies CASSRELVSDTQYF.

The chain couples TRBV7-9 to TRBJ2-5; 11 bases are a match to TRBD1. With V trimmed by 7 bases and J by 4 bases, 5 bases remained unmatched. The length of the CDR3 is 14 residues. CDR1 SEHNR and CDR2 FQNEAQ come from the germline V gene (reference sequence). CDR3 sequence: CASTRDRGRETQYF. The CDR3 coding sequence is TGTGCCAGCACCAGGGACAGGGGGAGAGAGACCCAGTACTTC. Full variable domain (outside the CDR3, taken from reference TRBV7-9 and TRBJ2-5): DTGVSQNPRHKITKRGQNVTFRCDPISEHNRLYWYRQTLGQGPEFLTYFQNEAQLEKSRLLSDRFSAERPKGSFSTLEIQRTEQGDSAMYLCASTRDRGRETQYFGPGTRLLVL.

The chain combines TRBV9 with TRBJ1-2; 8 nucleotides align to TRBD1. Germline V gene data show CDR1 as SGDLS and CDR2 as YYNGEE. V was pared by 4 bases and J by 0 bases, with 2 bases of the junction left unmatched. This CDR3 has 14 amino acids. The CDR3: CASSPRGPNYGYTF. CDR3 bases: TGTGCCAGCAGCCCCAGGGGGCCTAACTATGGCTACACCTTC.

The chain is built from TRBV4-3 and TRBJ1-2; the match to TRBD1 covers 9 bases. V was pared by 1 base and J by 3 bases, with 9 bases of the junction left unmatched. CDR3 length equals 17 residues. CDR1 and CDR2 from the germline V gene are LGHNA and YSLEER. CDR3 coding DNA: TGCGCCAGCAGCCAAGCACATGGACAGGGGCCATACTATGGCTACACCTTC. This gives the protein CASSQAHGQGPYYGYTF.

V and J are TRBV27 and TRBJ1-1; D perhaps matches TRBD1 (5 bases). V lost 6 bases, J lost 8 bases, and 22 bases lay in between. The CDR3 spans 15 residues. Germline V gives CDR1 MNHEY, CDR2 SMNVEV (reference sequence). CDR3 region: CASSKTSLGAWEAFF. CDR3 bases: TGTGCCAGCAGCAAGACTTCCTTAGGGGCTTGGGAAGCTTTCTTT.

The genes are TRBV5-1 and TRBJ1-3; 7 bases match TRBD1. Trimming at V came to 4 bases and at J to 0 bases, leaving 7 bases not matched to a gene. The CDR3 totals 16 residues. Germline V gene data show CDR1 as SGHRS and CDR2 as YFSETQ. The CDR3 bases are TGCGCCAGCAGCCCGCGGACAGGTGCCTCTGGAAACACCATATATTTT. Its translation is CASSPRTGASGNTIYF. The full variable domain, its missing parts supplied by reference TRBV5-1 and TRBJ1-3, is KAGVTQTPRYLIKTRGQQVTLSCSPISGHRSVSWYQQTPGQGLQFLFEYFSETQRNKGNFPGRFSGRQFSNSRSEMNVSTLELGDSALYLCASSPRTGASGNTIYFGEGSWLTVV.

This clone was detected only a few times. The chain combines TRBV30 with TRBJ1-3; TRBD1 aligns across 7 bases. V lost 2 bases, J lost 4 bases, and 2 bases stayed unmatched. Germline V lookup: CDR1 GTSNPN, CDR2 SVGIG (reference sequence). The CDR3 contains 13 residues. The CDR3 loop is CAWSTGDGNTIYF. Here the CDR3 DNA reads TGTGCCTGGAGTACAGGGGACGGAAACACCATATATTTT.

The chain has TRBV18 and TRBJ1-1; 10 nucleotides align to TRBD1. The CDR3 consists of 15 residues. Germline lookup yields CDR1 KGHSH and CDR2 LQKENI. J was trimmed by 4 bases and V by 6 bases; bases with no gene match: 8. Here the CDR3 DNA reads TGTGCCAGCTCCCCGGGACAGGGGACGGGCACTGAAGCTTTCTTT. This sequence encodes CASSPGQGTGTEAFF. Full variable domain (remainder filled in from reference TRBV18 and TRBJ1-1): NAGVMQNPRHLVRRRGQEARLRCSPMKGHSHVYWYRQLPEEGLKFMVYLQKENIIDESGMPKERFSAEFPKEGPSILRIQQVVRGDSAAYFCASSPGQGTGTEAFFGQGTRLTVV.

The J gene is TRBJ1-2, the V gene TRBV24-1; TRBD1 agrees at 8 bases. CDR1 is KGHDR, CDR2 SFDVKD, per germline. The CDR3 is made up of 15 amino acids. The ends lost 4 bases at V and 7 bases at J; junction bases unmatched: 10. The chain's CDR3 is CATSEVGQGVGGYTF. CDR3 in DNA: TGTGCCACCAGTGAAGTCGGACAGGGAGTGGGTGGCTACACCTTC.